Below are 3 T cell receptor beta chains sequenced from a single sample in a study of cytomegalovirus exposure and HLA in healthy donors. Data came from immunoSEQ multiplex PCR; TCRdb stores just in-frame clones and leaves some out. The profile shows about 57,000 clones, just over 90% of them singletons. The specimen sequenced was PBMCs. These receptors were collected from a woman under 30 in good health and CMV-seronegative.

This chain connects TRBV5-1 to TRBJ1-2; 9 bases line up with TRBD1. CDR1 is SGHRS, CDR2 YFSETQ, per germline. V was pared by 4 bases and J by 6 bases, with 7 bases of the junction left unmatched. This CDR3 contains 14 residues. CDR3 in DNA: TGCGCCAGCAGCCTAGTACAGGGGGCTAATGGCTACACCTTC. Translating gives CASSLVQGANGYTF. Filled out from reference TRBV5-1 and TRBJ1-2, the complete variable domain reads KAGVTQTPRYLIKTRGQQVTLSCSPISGHRSVSWYQQTPGQGLQFLFEYFSETQRNKGNFPGRFSGRQFSNSRSEMNVSTLELGDSALYLCASSLVQGANGYTFGSGTRLTVV.

The chain joins TRBV27 to TRBJ1-4; D might be TRBD1 (5 bases). The CDR3 length is 14 residues. Germline CDR1 is MNHEY and CDR2 is SMNVEV (reference sequence). V was clipped by 6 bases and J by 5 bases, with 13 bases between them. CDR3 nucleotide sequence: TGTGCCAGCAGCCGGTTCGGGGGGAATGAAAAACTGTTTTTT. Its protein is CASSRFGGNEKLFF.

The chain carries TRBV7-8 and TRBJ2-1; the match to TRBD2 covers 9 bases. Unmatched junction bases numbered 15, after V lost 6 bases and J lost 6 bases. In germline, CDR1 is SGHVS, CDR2 FQNEAQ. This CDR3 contains 17 residues. The CDR3 spells CASRPRSGSGSANEQFF. The CDR3 nucleotides read TGTGCCAGCAGACCCCGTTCGGGTAGCGGGAGCGCCAATGAGCAGTTCTTC.